These 26 T cell receptor beta chains share one sample of origin, sequenced in a study of OX40 agonist ivuxolimab in advanced cancers. Sequencing used immunoSEQ multiplex PCR; TCRdb keeps in-frame clones, though not all of them. The repertoire holds 50,000 to 70,000 clones, with more than 85% as singletons. The sample here was CD4+ or CD8+ T cells sorted from blood, taken in a trial of the OX40 agonist ivuxolimab. These receptors were collected from an adult with an advanced solid tumor such as melanoma, head and neck, liver or kidney cancer.

The chain carries TRBV5-1 and TRBJ2-3; D perhaps matches TRBD2 (5 bases). The CDR3 covers 15 residues. V was pared by 0 bases and J by 3 bases, with 11 bases between. CDR1 and CDR2 from the germline V gene are SGHRS and YFSETQ. CDR3: CASSLGGVGTDTQYF. Here the CDR3 DNA reads TGCGCCAGCAGCTTGGGGGGAGTCGGTACAGATACGCAGTATTTT. Drawing the rest from reference TRBV5-1 and TRBJ2-3, the complete variable domain is KAGVTQTPRYLIKTRGQQVTLSCSPISGHRSVSWYQQTPGQGLQFLFEYFSETQRNKGNFPGRFSGRQFSNSRSEMNVSTLELGDSALYLCASSLGGVGTDTQYFGPGTRLTVL.

A few counts support this clone. The chain carries TRBV6-1 and TRBJ1-4; 10 bases align to TRBD1. Germline V gives CDR1 MNHNS, CDR2 SASEGT. The length of the CDR3 is 14 residues. CDR3 in amino acids: CASGQGTINEKLFF. As DNA, the CDR3 is TGTGCATCGGGACAGGGGACCATAAATGAAAAACTGTTTTTT.

This clone was picked up a small number of times. CDR3 region: CASSLDVSGGPEQYF. The DNA for the CDR3 is TGCGCCAGCAGCTTGGACGTTTCGGGGGGGCCCGAGCAGTACTTC. The rearrangement links TRBV5-1 to TRBJ2-7; TRBD2 aligns across 8 bases. Per germline, CDR1 SGHRS and CDR2 YFSETQ. The CDR3 loop spans 15 amino acids. V shed 0 bases, J shed 6 bases, and the junction held 8 bases outside the gene matches.

This chain uses TRBV7-9 with TRBJ2-3, with TRBD2 matching 12 bases. The CDR3 loop spans 15 amino acids. Germline trimming cut 2 bases from V and 5 bases from J; bases unmatched to any gene: 2. CDR1 and CDR2 (germline): SEHNR, FQNEAQ (reference sequence). CDR3 region: CASSLTGLAGDTQYF. The CDR3 DNA reads TGTGCCAGCAGCTTAACGGGACTAGCGGGAGATACGCAGTATTTT.

The chain joins TRBV6-7 to TRBJ2-6; possible D gene TRBD1, 6 bases. TRBV6-7 is designated an ORF whose function remains uncertain. V lost 0 bases to trimming and J lost 1 base, with 16 bases between them. The CDR3 sequence is 19 residues long. The CDR3: CASSYSSNPTGSGANVLTF. CDR3 coding DNA: TGTGCCAGCAGTTACTCAAGTAACCCCACAGGGTCTGGGGCCAACGTCCTGACTTTC.

V gene TRBV14 combines with J gene TRBJ2-3, with TRBD2 as a possible D gene (6 bases). The CDR3 has 14 amino acids. CDR1 SGHDN and CDR2 FVKESK come from the germline V gene. The V end lost 5 bases, the J end lost 2 bases, and 11 bases lay between the germline ends. The CDR3 DNA reads TGTGCCAGCAGCTCCGGGACTCACACAGATACGCAGTATTTT. This gives the protein CASSSGTHTDTQYF.

This clone came up a few times. This sequence joins TRBV18 and TRBJ2-5; TRBD1 is a possible D gene (5 bases). CDR1 and CDR2 (germline): KGHSH, LQKENI. CDR3 length: 13 residues. Deletions cut 3 bases from V and 3 bases from J, with 8 bases between. The CDR3 nucleotides are TGTGCCAGCTCACCCTCGACAGAAGAGACCCAGTACTTC. It translates to CASSPSTEETQYF.

The gene calls are TRBV14 and TRBJ2-6; D is uncertain. The CDR3 runs to 13 residues. The germline CDR1 and CDR2 sequences are SGHDN and FVKESK. Trimming stripped 5 bases from V and 7 bases from J, with 9 bases between. Here the CDR3 reads CASSIPPANVLTF. The CDR3 bases are TGTGCCAGCAGCATTCCCCCCGCCAACGTCCTGACTTTC.

This chain uses TRBV7-8 with TRBJ1-1; D is unclear. The CDR3 contains 15 residues. With 5 bases removed from V and 5 bases from J, the gap between germline ends came to 18 bases. CDR1 is SGHVS, CDR2 FQNEAQ, per germline. CDR3 loop: CASSRDEKVYTEAFF. The CDR3 nucleotides are TGTGCCAGCAGCAGAGACGAGAAGGTATATACTGAAGCTTTCTTT.

The genes are TRBV11-3 and TRBJ2-5; 7 bases map to TRBD1. Germline lookup yields CDR1 SGHNT and CDR2 YENEEA. CDR3 length equals 16 residues. The J segment lost 1 base and the V segment lost 1 base, leaving 6 bases of the junction unmatched. As DNA, the CDR3 is TGTGCCAGCAGCTTAGGAGGGGGCGGCACCCAAGAGACCCAGTACTTC. Protein: CASSLGGGGTQETQYF.

This clone was observed a handful of times. The gene calls are TRBV5-1 and TRBJ1-1; tentative D call: TRBD1 (6 bases). Germline lookup yields CDR1 SGHRS and CDR2 YFSETQ. This CDR3 has 14 amino acids. Trimming took off 1 base at V and 5 bases at J, with 12 bases between the two ends. In nucleotides, the CDR3 is TGCGCCAGCAGCTTGTTGGGGGGGCGGACTGAAGCTTTCTTT. Translating gives CASSLLGGRTEAFF.

The chain couples TRBV5-5 to TRBJ2-1, with 14 bases identical to TRBD2. Germline values: CDR1 SGHKS, CDR2 YYEKEE (reference sequence). The CDR3 has 17 residues. V lost 0 bases to trimming and J lost 7 bases; unmatched junction nucleotides: 6. The CDR3 protein is CASSLAGLAGGGNEQFF. In nucleotides, the CDR3 is TGTGCCAGCAGCTTGGCAGGACTAGCGGGAGGAGGTAATGAGCAGTTCTTC.

The V and J genes are TRBV2 and TRBJ2-5; a possible D gene is TRBD2 (5 bases). Germline CDR1 SNHLY, CDR2 FYNNEI. This CDR3 comprises 14 residues. Deletions cut 4 bases from V and 4 bases from J, with 13 bases between. The CDR3, as DNA: TGTGCCAGCAGTGCAATCGGGGTCCCAGAGACCCAGTACTTC. It encodes CASSAIGVPETQYF. Combining the CDR3 with reference TRBV2 and TRBJ2-5 gives the whole variable domain EPEVTQTPSHQVTQMGQEVILRCVPISNHLYFYWYRQILGQKVEFLVSFYNNEISEKSEIFDDQFSVERPDGSNFTLKIRSTKLEDSAMYFCASSAIGVPETQYFGPGTRLLVL.

Only a few counts were recorded for this clone. The chain links TRBV7-9 to TRBJ1-2; D remains unclear. Germline assignment: CDR1 SEHNR and CDR2 FQNEAQ (reference sequence). With 5 bases removed from V and 5 bases from J, the gap between germline ends came to 6 bases. The length of the CDR3 is 11 residues. Here the CDR3 DNA reads TGTGCCAGCAGCCTCGATTATGGCTACACCTTC. Its protein is CASSLDYGYTF.

This chain connects TRBV19 to TRBJ1-2, with TRBD1 as a possible D gene (6 bases). V dropped 4 bases and J dropped 4 bases, with 16 bases sitting between them. The germline gives CDR1 LNHDA, CDR2 SQIVND (reference sequence). The CDR3 runs 15 residues. CDR3 nucleotide sequence: TGTGCCAGTAGTAACCACAGGGCCGTCGGCTATGGCTACACCTTC. Protein: CASSNHRAVGYGYTF.

The chain carries TRBV27 and TRBJ2-1; weak D call: TRBD1 (7 bases). The CDR3 consists of 17 residues. Deletions cut 6 bases from V and 1 base from J, with 19 bases between. Germline CDR1 reads MNHEY; CDR2 reads SMNVEV (reference sequence). The DNA of the CDR3 is TGTGCCAGCAGCTTGTCTCGGCAGGGGGGTTCCTACAATGAGCAGTTCTTC. It is translated as CASSLSRQGGSYNEQFF.

This chain links TRBV7-9 with TRBJ2-3; maybe TRBD2 (5 bases). The CDR3 length is 15 residues. Trimming stripped 4 bases from V and 0 bases from J, with 11 bases between. Germline CDR1 SEHNR, CDR2 FQNEAQ (reference sequence). The CDR3 reads CASSSSGTSTDTQYF. The CDR3 region has the DNA TGTGCCAGCAGCTCCAGCGGAACTAGCACAGATACGCAGTATTTT.

The V call is TRBV30, the J call TRBJ2-3; D possibly matches TRBD1 or TRBD2 (7 bases each). This CDR3 region has 14 residues. Germline V gene lookup returns CDR1 GTSNPN and CDR2 SVGIG (reference sequence). Between the trimmed V and J ends, which lost 4 bases and 4 bases, there was a span of 15 bases. The CDR3 spells CAWTSGGGPDTQYF. CDR3 DNA sequence: TGTGCCTGGACCTCAGGGGGGGGACCAGATACGCAGTATTTT.

The J gene is TRBJ2-2, the V gene TRBV5-1; weak D call: TRBD2 (6 bases). Germline loops: CDR1 SGHRS, CDR2 YFSETQ. The CDR3 totals 18 residues. V dropped 0 bases and J dropped 0 bases, with 15 bases sitting between them. CDR3 loop: CASSLASGSSANTGELFF. CDR3 nucleotide sequence: TGCGCCAGCAGCTTGGCCTCCGGGAGTTCGGCGAACACCGGGGAGCTGTTTTTT.

This chain links TRBV2 with TRBJ2-3; 9 bases line up with TRBD2. In germline, CDR1 is SNHLY, CDR2 FYNNEI. V trimming: 7 bases; J trimming: 2 bases; junction bases outside the gene matches: 7. This CDR3 is 15 amino acids long. In DNA form, the CDR3 reads TGTGCCAGCACTTTGACTAGCGGATACACAGATACGCAGTATTTT. Translated: CASTLTSGYTDTQYF.

The rearrangement joins TRBV10-3 to TRBJ1-1; D gene uncertain. Germline V gives CDR1 ENHRY, CDR2 SYGVKD. Trimming shortened V by 3 bases and J by 6 bases, and 11 bases separated the two germline ends. There are 13 residues in the CDR3. The DNA of the CDR3 is TGTGCCATCAGTGACGGCCGAAGACCTGAAGCTTTCTTT. As protein: CAISDGRRPEAFF.

The sample holds one count of this clone. The chain joins TRBV5-1 to TRBJ2-3; 8 bases line up with TRBD2. CDR3 length: 18 residues. Germline CDR1 reads SGHRS; CDR2 reads YFSETQ. V shed 2 bases and J 2 bases; nucleotides not matched to a gene: 13. The CDR3 loop is CASSFFVGGDGPTDTQYF. For the CDR3, the DNA is TGCGCCAGCAGCTTTTTCGTCGGGGGGGATGGTCCCACAGATACGCAGTATTTT. Full variable domain (rest looked up from reference TRBV5-1 and TRBJ2-3): KAGVTQTPRYLIKTRGQQVTLSCSPISGHRSVSWYQQTPGQGLQFLFEYFSETQRNKGNFPGRFSGRQFSNSRSEMNVSTLELGDSALYLCASSFFVGGDGPTDTQYFGPGTRLTVL.

CDR3 amino acids: CASSLGQGSGNTIYF. The CDR3 region has the DNA TGTGCCAGCAGCTTGGGGCAGGGCTCTGGAAACACCATATATTTT. The chain has TRBV7-2 and TRBJ1-3; D perhaps matches TRBD1 (5 bases). The V end was cut by 3 bases, the J end by 0 bases, with 9 bases between. The CDR3 is 15 residues long. In germline, CDR1 is SGHTA, CDR2 FQGNSA.

The V and J genes are TRBV11-3 and TRBJ2-1, with 8 bases matching TRBD2. The CDR3 spans 19 residues. V shed 1 base, J shed 5 bases, and the junction held 16 bases outside the gene matches. The germline gives CDR1 SGHNT, CDR2 YENEEA. CDR3 DNA sequence: TGTGCCAGCAGCTTAGGGTTGTCCGAGGGACTAGTTCTCGACAATGAGCAGTTCTTC. Residues: CASSLGLSEGLVLDNEQFF. The whole variable domain, remainder taken from reference TRBV11-3 and TRBJ2-1, is EAGVVQSPRYKIIEKKQPVAFWCNPISGHNTLYWYLQNLGQGPELLIRYENEEAVDDSQLPKDRFSAERLKGVDSTLKIQPAELGDSAVYLCASSLGLSEGLVLDNEQFFGPGTRLTVL.

CDR3 coding DNA: TGCGCCAGCAGCCAAGTCGGGGGGGCGCAAGCTTTCGAGCAGTACTTC. This translates into CASSQVGGAQAFEQYF. V is TRBV4-3 and J is TRBJ2-7, with TRBD2 identical over 8 bases. Germline assignment: CDR1 LGHNA and CDR2 YSLEER. Trimming removed 1 base from V and 6 bases from J; junction bases left unmatched: 11. CDR3 length: 16 amino acids.

This clone has just a few counts. The V call is TRBV28, the J call TRBJ2-3; either TRBD1 or TRBD2 may supply D (6 bases each). Between the trimmed V and J ends, which lost 7 bases and 4 bases, there was a span of 18 bases. The CDR3 covers 15 residues. Germline V CDR1 and CDR2: MDHEN, SYDVKM. CDR3 nucleotide sequence: TGTGCCAGCATCTCCCTCCCGGGGGCGGCAGATACGCAGTATTTT. Translating gives CASISLPGAADTQYF.